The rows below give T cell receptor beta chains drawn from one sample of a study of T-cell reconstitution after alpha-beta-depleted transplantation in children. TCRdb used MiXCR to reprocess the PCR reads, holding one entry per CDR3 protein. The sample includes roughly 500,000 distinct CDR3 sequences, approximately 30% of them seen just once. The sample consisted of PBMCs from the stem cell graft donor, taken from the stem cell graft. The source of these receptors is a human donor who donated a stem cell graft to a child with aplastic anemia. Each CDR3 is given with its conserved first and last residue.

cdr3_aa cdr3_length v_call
CSARGGQPQHF 11 TRBV20-1
CAWSEFGEGAFF 12 TRBV30
CAISEPQQPGDEQFF 15 TRBV10-3
CASSDSGEGGYTF 13 TRBV10-1
CASSLAPFRLAERQETQYF 19 TRBV5-4
CASSLLGGTANTGELFF 17 TRBV28
CASTRGGSTGELFF 14 TRBV7-3
CSVEPFSGTSGGRGREQFF 19 TRBV29-1
CASSSEPGLALYNEQFF 17 TRBV27
CASRVSGRAPNEQFF 15 TRBV12-3/TRBV12-4
CASSPATSGTLNEQFF 16 TRBV5-1
CASSVGGAPSSYNEQFF 17 TRBV9